What follows describes a single T cell receptor beta chain. The data were taken from a study of blood T cell repertoires in COVID-19. Turning to the study itself: From the United States, Italy and Spain came samples of acute and convalescent COVID-19.

The CDR3 totals 11 residues. The V gene lost 6 bases and the J gene lost 4 bases, with 7 bases spanning the gap. Germline V gene sequence: CDR1 ENHRY, CDR2 SYGVKD. This table comes from immunoSEQ multiplex PCR, and its TCRdb copy is limited to in-frame clones, with some not included. The sample holds 130,000 or so clones, almost 70% seen once. Sequencing was performed on peripheral blood. This clonotype was obtained from a woman in her sixties or seventies with acute or convalescent COVID-19. The chain combines TRBV10-3 with TRBJ2-7, with D tentatively TRBD1 (6 bases). The CDR3 nucleotides are TGTGCCATCAGCAGGGGTTACGAGCAGTACTTC. Translating gives CAISRGYEQYF.